The 23 T cell receptor beta chains below all came from one sample that was sequenced in a study of T cell responses to AZD1222 COVID-19 vaccine (dated by TCRdb to the early 2020s). To prepare the library, the immunoSEQ multiplex PCR assay was applied. TCRdb provides this immuneACCESS table in a form limited to in-frame rearrangements. Some clones are lacking; in checked studies, under half of them reflect an unresolved V gene, and why the rest are absent is not known. The table for this sample lists more than 85,000 clones; 82% of them were counted only once. Approximately 5% of the sample is taken by the ten largest. The sample's time point label, in plain terms: baseline before first vaccination. This specimen consisted of peripheral blood, obtained on day 0 of AZD1222 vaccination. These TCRs come from an adult in good health.

The chain joins TRBV3-1 (or the pseudogene TRBV3-2) to TRBJ1-3, with D possibly TRBD1 on 5 matching bases. This CDR3 region has 12 residues. The V gene's germline CDR1 is LGHDT and CDR2 YNNKEL (reference sequence). V lost 2 bases and J lost 7, with 6 bases in between. CDR3 DNA: TGTGCCAGCAGCCAATCAGGGAACACCATATATTTT. Translating it yields CASSQSGNTIYF.

This chain connects TRBV5-6 to TRBJ1-5, with no clear D. CDR1 is SGHDT and CDR2 is YYEEEE in the germline V gene. The V gene lost 0 bases and the J gene lost 4 bases, with 8 bases spanning the gap. The CDR3 spans 14 residues. The CDR3 loop is CASSLAAVNQPQHF. The CDR3 nucleotides read TGTGCCAGCAGCTTGGCGGCAGTGAATCAGCCCCAGCATTTT.

The chain employs TRBV10-3 and TRBJ2-7; 7 nucleotides line up with TRBD1. This CDR3 spans 15 amino acids. V lost 2 bases and J lost 3; bases outside the gene matches: 7. Germline CDR1 reads ENHRY; CDR2 reads SYGVKD. Here the CDR3 DNA reads TGTGCCATCAGTGAGATGACAGGGAGAGGCTACGAGCAGTACTTC. This sequence encodes CAISEMTGRGYEQYF.

The chain recombines TRBV7-2 with TRBJ1-4; 10 nucleotides agree with TRBD1. V lost 6 bases and J lost 8; bases outside the gene matches: 6. CDR3 length: 14 residues. Germline CDR1 reads SGHTA; CDR2 reads FQGNSA. CDR3 sequence: CASRTGTGDEKLFF. DNA for the CDR3: TGTGCCAGCAGGACCGGGACAGGGGACGAAAAACTGTTTTTT.

The chain carries TRBV5-1 and TRBJ2-5; 7 bases align to TRBD1. This CDR3 has 14 residues. V dropped 1 base and J dropped 4; count of bases not matched to a gene: 4. CDR1 and CDR2 from the germline V gene are SGHRS and YFSETQ. The CDR3 region has the DNA TGCGCCAGCAGCTTGAGGGGGCTGTCAGAGACCCAGTACTTC. This sequence encodes CASSLRGLSETQYF. Looking up the rest from reference TRBV5-1 and TRBJ2-5 gives the full variable domain: KAGVTQTPRYLIKTRGQQVTLSCSPISGHRSVSWYQQTPGQGLQFLFEYFSETQRNKGNFPGRFSGRQFSNSRSEMNVSTLELGDSALYLCASSLRGLSETQYFGPGTRLLVL.

The V and J genes are TRBV6-5 and TRBJ1-1; 8 bases match TRBD1. CDR1 and CDR2 (germline): MNHEY, SVGAGI. The junction had 11 bases not matched to a gene; V was cut back by 5 bases and J by 12 bases. This CDR3 contains 13 residues. CDR3 residues: CASSTEGTGRSFF. The CDR3 bases are TGTGCCAGCAGTACGGAGGGGACAGGTCGTTCTTTCTTT.

The chain employs TRBV27 and TRBJ2-7, with D possibly being TRBD1 (6 bases). CDR3 size: 18 residues. CDR1 is MNHEY, CDR2 SMNVEV, per germline (reference sequence). V lost 5 bases and J lost 1, with 24 bases in between. In nucleotides, the CDR3 is TGTGCCAGCAGTGCAGAGACAGGCCGATATCCTACTTCCTACGAGCAGTACTTC. This codes for CASSAETGRYPTSYEQYF.

This sequence joins TRBV19 and TRBJ1-2, with TRBD1 as a possible D gene (5 bases). The V gene lost 3 bases and the J gene lost 2 bases, with 10 bases spanning the gap. The germline V gene encodes CDR1 LNHDA and CDR2 SQIVND (reference sequence). This CDR3 contains 14 residues. The CDR3 reads CASSMKAGNYGYTF. In DNA form, the CDR3 reads TGTGCCAGTAGTATGAAAGCAGGGAACTATGGCTACACCTTC.

The rearrangement uses TRBV6-4 and TRBJ1-5; D possibly corresponds to TRBD1 (6 bases). The germline CDR1 and CDR2 sequences are MRHNA and SNTAGT. This CDR3 has 16 residues. V gave up 7 bases and J gave up 0 bases, with 16 bases separating them. In DNA, the CDR3 is TGTGCCAGCATCGTCGAACAGGGATATAGCAATCAGCCCCAGCATTTT. Its protein is CASIVEQGYSNQPQHF.

The chain carries TRBV5-1 and TRBJ1-6; no reliable D call. The CDR3 loop spans 14 amino acids. With 0 bases removed from V and 8 bases from J, the gap between germline ends came to 9 bases. Germline V gene lookup returns CDR1 SGHRS and CDR2 YFSETQ. The CDR3 nucleotides are TGCGCCAGCAGCTTGGATCAGGAGGATTCACCCCTCCACTTT. Its translation: CASSLDQEDSPLHF.

V usage is TRBV7-6 and J usage is TRBJ1-4; 7 nucleotides align to TRBD1. Germline V gene sequence: CDR1 SGHVS, CDR2 FNYEAQ. The CDR3 has 14 amino acids. The trim removed 6 bases at V and 8 bases at J, leaving 9 bases unmatched. CDR3 DNA: TGTGCCAGCAGTTTCCGGGACAGAAGAGAAAAACTGTTTTTT. As protein: CASSFRDRREKLFF.

This sequence joins TRBV11-2 and TRBJ2-1; 9 bases fit TRBD2. Germline V gives CDR1 SGHAT, CDR2 FQNNGV. Germline trimming cut 5 bases from V and 2 bases from J; bases unmatched to any gene: 13. The CDR3 has 18 amino acids. CDR3 loop: CASSPYLVAGDAYNEQFF. CDR3 coding DNA: TGTGCCAGCAGCCCCTATCTTGTAGCGGGGGACGCCTACAATGAGCAGTTCTTC. The variable domain in full, with the rest retrieved from reference TRBV11-2 and TRBJ2-1, is EAGVAQSPRYKIIEKRQSVAFWCNPISGHATLYWYQQILGQGPKLLIQFQNNGVVDDSQLPKDRFSAERLKGVDSTLKIQPAKLEDSAVYLCASSPYLVAGDAYNEQFFGPGTRLTVL.

The chain combines TRBV28 with TRBJ1-4, with D unresolved. Trimming cost V 6 bases and J 4 bases, with 9 bases left between them. CDR3 length: 13 residues. Germline CDR1 MDHEN, CDR2 SYDVKM. The CDR3 here is CASSWAINEKLFF. The CDR3 coding sequence is TGTGCCAGCAGCTGGGCCATTAATGAAAAACTGTTTTTT.

The gene calls are TRBV11-3 and TRBJ2-3; no clear D. The germline V gene has CDR1 SGHNT and CDR2 YENEEA. The CDR3 is 14 residues long. Between the trimmed V and J ends, which lost 1 base and 3 bases, there was a span of 8 bases. Here the CDR3 reads CASSLGSTTDTQYF. As DNA, the CDR3 is TGTGCCAGCAGCTTAGGAAGCACGACAGATACGCAGTATTTT.

The CDR3 sequence: CASSLGNRDTGNTIYF. The CDR3 bases are TGCGCCAGCAGCCTAGGAAACCGGGACACAGGAAACACCATATATTTT. The chain links TRBV4-1 to TRBJ1-3; possible D gene TRBD1, 6 bases. The CDR3 has 16 amino acids. Deletions cut 4 bases from V and 4 bases from J, with 17 bases between. CDR1 MGHRA and CDR2 YSYEKL come from the germline V gene.

This clone was counted only a few times. A read error is possible here, since a much larger clone lies one base away. The J gene is TRBJ2-6, the V gene TRBV6-4, with 7 positions matching TRBD1. Germline assignment: CDR1 MRHNA and CDR2 SNTAGT. V dropped 3 bases and J dropped 0; count of bases not matched to a gene: 2. CDR3 length equals 16 residues. Here the CDR3 reads CASSESGGSGANVLTF. Written as DNA, the CDR3 is TGTGCCAGCAGTGAATCAGGGGGCTCTGGGGCCAACGTCCTGACTTTC.

The chain joins TRBV19 to TRBJ1-1, with a tentative D call TRBD1 (5 bases). V shed 4 bases and J shed 8 bases, with 14 bases lying between them. The CDR3 covers 13 residues. Germline V gives CDR1 LNHDA, CDR2 SQIVND (reference sequence). The CDR3 DNA is TGTGCCAGTAGTACTGGGACTGGGAGAGAAGCTTTCTTT. Its translation: CASSTGTGREAFF.

The rearrangement links TRBV18 to TRBJ2-7; 16 bases fit TRBD2. V lost 5 bases, J lost 0 bases, and 10 bases stayed unmatched. Germline assignment: CDR1 KGHSH and CDR2 LQKENI. The CDR3 is 19 amino acids. The chain's CDR3 is CASSSMGLAGGSPSYEQYF. DNA of the CDR3: TGTGCCAGCTCATCGATGGGACTAGCGGGGGGGTCCCCCTCCTACGAGCAGTACTTC. The full variable domain, rest sourced from reference TRBV18 and TRBJ2-7, is NAGVMQNPRHLVRRRGQEARLRCSPMKGHSHVYWYRQLPEEGLKFMVYLQKENIIDESGMPKERFSAEFPKEGPSILRIQQVVRGDSAAYFCASSSMGLAGGSPSYEQYFGPGTRLTVT.

This chain joins TRBV7-9 and TRBJ1-6; D unresolved. CDR1 and CDR2 (germline): SEHNR, FQNEAQ (reference sequence). Trimming stripped 1 base from V and 5 bases from J, with 9 bases between. This CDR3 is 15 amino acids long. For the CDR3, the DNA is TGTGCCAGCAGCTTAGGGGGTAACAATAATTCACCCCTCCACTTT. Translation: CASSLGGNNNSPLHF.

The rearrangement links TRBV4-2 to TRBJ2-7; D is unresolved. This CDR3 has 13 residues. Trimming removed 1 base from V and 9 bases from J, with 13 bases in between. The germline V gene has CDR1 LGHNA and CDR2 YNFKEQ. This CDR3 is CASSQAIRVAQYF. CDR3 nucleotides: TGTGCCAGCAGCCAAGCCATCCGGGTAGCGCAGTACTTC.

CDR3 loop: CASSPDRGTGETQYF. The CDR3 nucleotides are TGCGCCAGCAGCCCTGACAGGGGTACCGGAGAGACCCAGTACTTC. The chain carries TRBV5-1 and TRBJ2-5, with 8 bases identical to TRBD1. Germline values: CDR1 SGHRS, CDR2 YFSETQ. V lost 4 bases, J lost 4 bases, and 9 bases stayed unmatched. The CDR3 has 15 residues.

V usage is TRBV6-5 and J usage is TRBJ2-7, with TRBD2 matching over 11 bases. J was trimmed by 2 bases and V by 8 bases; bases with no gene match: 8. The CDR3 has 15 residues. CDR1 and CDR2 (germline): MNHEY, SVGAGI. DNA of the CDR3: TGTGCCAGCTTTAGGGGACTAGCGGACCCCTACGAGCAGTACTTC. Protein sequence: CASFRGLADPYEQYF.

This rearrangement joins TRBV7-9 to TRBJ1-2, with 10 bases identical to TRBD1. The germline gives CDR1 SEHNR, CDR2 FQNEAQ (reference sequence). The V segment lost 6 bases and the J segment 3 bases; nucleotides outside the gene matches: 4. The CDR3 loop spans 14 amino acids. CDR3 nucleotide sequence: TGTGCCAGCAGATCGACAGGGGGCTACTATGGCTACACCTTC. Protein sequence: CASRSTGGYYGYTF.